This TCR beta chain was sequenced during a study of T cells in Graves' hyperthyroidism and ophthalmopathy. Patients with uncontrolled infections, other autoimmune diseases, pregnancy or lactation were excluded. The CDR3 is made up of 16 amino acids. Trimming cost V 10 bases and J 0 bases, with 21 bases left between them. RNA transcripts gave rise to amplified TCR beta CDR3 regions. HTBI primers were used for first-round RT-PCR of the TCR CDR3. In TCRdb, the multiplex PCR reads were re-called with MiXCR into one record per CDR3 protein. The sample yields roughly 600,000 distinct CDR3 sequences, more than 12% seen once.

Source material: blood. The sequence derives from a woman aged 45 to 65 with Graves' ophthalmopathy. V gene TRBV12-3 or TRBV12-4 combines with J gene TRBJ1-1, with D possibly being TRBD1 (5 bases). In DNA, the CDR3 is TGTGCCACACATGACACGGGGGATTTTGTGAACACTGAAGCTTTCTTT. Translation gives CATHDTGDFVNTEAFF.